Listed below are T cell receptor beta chains from one sample, sequenced in a study of T cells in Graves' hyperthyroidism and ophthalmopathy. From the multiplex PCR reads, TCRdb called clonotypes with MiXCR, one entry per CDR3 protein. The profile shows roughly 840,000 distinct CDR3 sequences, roughly 40% of them singletons. Sequencing was performed on blood. All receptors come from a man between 18 and 29 years old with Graves' hyperthyroidism. Both conserved end residues are part of each CDR3. D genes are given only for firm matches. The size entry is marked missing in some rows and otherwise reads once, few, many or a size class.

J | V | size | D | length | CDR3 | DNA
TRBJ2-7 | TRBV19 | many | - | 14 | CASSIGQYSYEQYF | TGTGCCAGTAGTATCGGGCAGTACTCCTACGAGCAGTACTTC
TRBJ1-1 | TRBV5-1 | few | TRBD1 | 16 | CASSDRGQTPNTEAFF | TGCGCCAGCAGCGATCGGGGACAGACTCCGAACACTGAAGCTTTCTTT
TRBJ1-3 | TRBV15 | many | - | 15 | CATSRDLDAGNTIYF | TGTGCCACCAGCAGAGATCTGGACGCTGGAAACACCATATATTTT
TRBJ2-7 | TRBV4-1 | - | - | 13 | CASSQPGNSEQYF | TGCGCCAGCAGCCAACCAGGGAATTCCGAGCAGTACTTC
TRBJ2-7 | TRBV20-1 | - | - | 13 | CSATPGWLHEQYF | TGCAGTGCTACCCCCGGATGGCTCCACGAGCAGTACTTC
TRBJ2-7 | TRBV20-1 | - | TRBD2 | 15 | CSAPVWVGGASEQYF | TGCAGTGCTCCAGTCTGGGTCGGGGGGGCGAGCGAGCAGTACTTC
TRBJ2-2 | TRBV29-1 | many | - | 13 | CSVAISNTGELFF | TGCAGCGTTGCCATTTCGAACACCGGGGAGCTGTTTTTT
TRBJ1-6 | TRBV29-1 | - | - | 10 | CSRTNSPLHF | TGCAGCCGAACTAATTCACCCCTCCACTTT
TRBJ1-1 | TRBV29-1 | - | - | 12 | CSVATTNTEAFF | TGCAGCGTAGCTACCACGAACACTGAAGCTTTCTTT
TRBJ1-1 | TRBV29-1 | many | - | 12 | CSGTKPDTEAFF | TGCAGCGGGACTAAACCGGACACTGAAGCTTTCTTT
TRBJ2-2 | TRBV11-2 | few | TRBD1 | 15 | CASSVGQGGAGELFF | TGTGCCAGCAGCGTGGGACAGGGAGGCGCCGGGGAGCTGTTTTTT
TRBJ1-1 | TRBV29-1 | - | TRBD1 | 13 | CSATRQGDTEAFF | TGCAGCGCCACGCGACAGGGTGACACTGAAGCTTTCTTT
TRBJ2-5 | TRBV11-2 | many | - | 12 | CASSRTKETQYF | TGTGCCAGCAGCAGGACCAAAGAGACCCAGTACTTC
TRBJ2-5 | TRBV19 | many | - | 14 | CASSRGGGGETQYF | TGTGCCAGTAGTAGGGGCGGAGGTGGGGAGACCCAGTACTTC
TRBJ1-4 | TRBV5-1 | - | - | 15 | CASSLDPQSNEKLFF | TGCGCCAGCAGCCTAGACCCTCAATCGAATGAAAAACTGTTTTTT
TRBJ1-1 | TRBV9 | few | - | 15 | CASSVEGAGYTEAFF | TGTGCCAGCAGCGTAGAGGGCGCGGGGTACACTGAAGCTTTCTTT
TRBJ2-7 | TRBV7-2 | many | - | 14 | CASSYAGFPYEQYF | TGTGCCAGCAGTTACGCAGGATTCCCCTACGAGCAGTACTTC
TRBJ2-2 | TRBV9 | few | TRBD1 | 16 | CASSVHLTGYNGELFF | TGTGCCAGCAGCGTACACTTGACAGGGTACAACGGGGAGCTGTTTTTT
TRBJ2-6 | TRBV24-1 | many | - | 15 | CATSDLRAGANVLTF | TGTGCCACCAGTGATTTAAGGGCTGGGGCCAACGTCCTGACTTTC
TRBJ2-7 | TRBV6-1 | - | TRBD2 | 15 | CASSRGVNGGYEQYF | TGTGCCAGCAGTCGGGGGGTTAACGGCGGCTACGAGCAGTACTTC
TRBJ1-1 | TRBV7-6 | many | - | 17 | CASSLALRRVLNTEAFF | TGTGCCAGCAGCTTAGCACTACGCAGGGTTCTGAACACTGAAGCTTTCTTT
TRBJ2-2 | TRBV5-1 | - | - | 16 | CASSWGPPPDTGELFF | TGCGCCAGCAGCTGGGGCCCTCCCCCGGACACCGGGGAGCTGTTTTTT
TRBJ1-2 | TRBV25-1 | - | - | 13 | CASSAYRSYGYTF | TGTGCCAGCAGTGCCTACAGGTCCTATGGCTACACCTTC
TRBJ1-4 | TRBV29-1 | - | - | 13 | CSVATRRDEKLFF | TGCAGCGTTGCGACTAGGCGCGATGAAAAACTGTTTTTT
TRBJ1-5 | TRBV6-5 | - | - | 17 | CASSYGWSADSNQPQHF | TGTGCCAGCAGTTATGGGTGGAGTGCAGATAGCAATCAGCCCCAGCATTTT
TRBJ2-5 | TRBV12-3/TRBV12-4 | - | - | 14 | CAGSFYRGAETQYF | TGTGCCGGCAGTTTTTATAGGGGAGCGGAGACCCAGTACTTC
TRBJ2-7 | TRBV7-9 | - | - | 15 | CASSLFDSLAYEQYF | TGTGCCAGCAGCTTATTCGACAGCCTTGCCTACGAGCAGTACTTC
TRBJ1-1 | TRBV29-1 | - | TRBD1 | 13 | CSVGQGAGTEAFF | TGCAGCGTCGGACAGGGGGCTGGAACTGAAGCTTTCTTT
TRBJ2-2 | TRBV2 | few | - | 14 | CASRDDRFTGELFF | TGTGCCAGCAGAGATGACAGATTCACCGGGGAGCTGTTTTTT
TRBJ2-2 | TRBV3-1 | - | - | 17 | CASSRRRDTTNTGELFF | TGTGCCAGCAGCCGACGCCGGGACACTACGAACACCGGGGAGCTGTTTTTT
TRBJ1-1 | TRBV7-2 | many | TRBD1 | 15 | CASSWKTGGNTEAFF | TGTGCCAGCAGCTGGAAGACAGGGGGAAACACTGAAGCTTTCTTT
TRBJ1-4 | TRBV9 | few | - | 16 | CASRLWVSAANEKLFF | TGTGCCAGCAGACTTTGGGTTTCAGCGGCTAATGAAAAACTGTTTTTT
TRBJ2-7 | TRBV20-1 | - | - | 16 | CSARDPDRRNYYEQYF | TGCAGTGCTAGAGATCCGGACCGGCGGAACTACTACGAGCAGTACTTC
TRBJ2-7 | TRBV5-1 | - | - | 13 | CASSSDTDYEQYF | TGCGCCAGCAGCTCTGACACGGACTACGAGCAGTACTTC
TRBJ2-3 | TRBV10-3 | - | - | 11 | CAISLADTQYF | TGTGCCATCAGTCTAGCAGATACGCAGTATTTT
TRBJ1-1 | TRBV29-1 | - | - | 13 | CSVEVARHTEAFF | TGCAGCGTTGAAGTGGCGCGGCACACTGAAGCTTTCTTT
TRBJ2-7 | TRBV20-1 | - | - | 12 | CRGTGYSYEQYF | TGCAGGGGGACGGGCTACTCCTACGAGCAGTACTTC
TRBJ2-5 | TRBV5-6 | many | - | 15 | CASSPLGISQETQYF | TGTGCCAGCAGCCCGCTGGGGATCAGCCAAGAGACCCAGTACTTC
TRBJ2-7 | TRBV20-1 | - | - | 13 | CSAAPGAFYEQYF | TGCAGTGCTGCTCCCGGGGCCTTCTACGAGCAGTACTTC
TRBJ1-2 | TRBV20-1 | many | - | 12 | CSAQKNNYGYTF | TGCAGTGCTCAGAAGAACAACTATGGCTACACCTTC
TRBJ1-3 | TRBV6-5 | - | - | 15 | CASSYSEGFSNTIYF | TGTGCCAGCAGTTACTCTGAGGGGTTTAGCAACACCATATATTTT
TRBJ1-1 | TRBV29-1 | once | - | 21 | CSGRLAGVTSGEGESNTEAFF | TGCAGCGGCCGCCTAGCGGGAGTCACCTCCGGGGAGGGGGAAAGTAACACTGAAGCTTTCTTT
TRBJ2-7 | TRBV6-1 | - | - | 12 | CASSENPYEQYF | TGTGCCAGCAGTGAGAACCCATACGAGCAGTACTTC
TRBJ1-1 | TRBV6-6 | - | - | 16 | CASSRLGRDMNTEAFF | TGTGCCAGCAGCCGTCTCGGACGGGACATGAACACTGAAGCTTTCTTT
TRBJ2-2 | TRBV5-1 | - | - | 17 | CASSLDGRRTNTGELFF | TGCGCCAGCAGCTTGGACGGACGGAGGACTAACACCGGGGAGCTGTTTTTT
TRBJ2-7 | TRBV29-1 | - | - | 13 | CSVDGGTVYEQYF | TGCAGCGTTGACGGCGGGACAGTCTACGAGCAGTACTTC
TRBJ1-1 | TRBV4-1 | many | - | 14 | CASSQDRGRTEAFF | TGCGCCAGCAGCCAAGACAGAGGTCGAACTGAAGCTTTCTTT
TRBJ2-7 | TRBV6-6 | - | - | 13 | CASSFPGAHEQYF | TGTGCCAGCAGTTTCCCCGGGGCCCACGAGCAGTACTTC